A single sample is the source of the 14 T cell receptor beta chains below, sequenced in a study of blood T cell repertoires in COVID-19. TCRdb's copy holds only in-frame clones and misses some; the assay was immunoSEQ multiplex PCR. The sample records 380,000 or so clones, approximately 91% being singletons. The sample was PBMCs or T cells enriched from blood (not recorded which). The receptors were gathered from a woman between 40 and 50 years old with acute COVID-19.

The V and J genes are TRBV3-1 (or the pseudogene TRBV3-2) and TRBJ2-2, with 7 bases identical to TRBD1. Trimming cost V 1 base and J 7 bases; bases outside gene matches: 3. The germline V gene has CDR1 LGHDT and CDR2 YNNKEL (reference sequence). This CDR3 spans 14 amino acids. The CDR3, as DNA: TGTGCCAGCAGCCAAGTAGGGGGCAACGGGGAGCTGTTTTTT. This translates into CASSQVGGNGELFF.

V usage is TRBV27 and J usage is TRBJ2-1; D may be TRBD2 (6 bases). There are 16 residues in the CDR3. The germline V gene encodes CDR1 MNHEY and CDR2 SMNVEV (reference sequence). V lost 3 bases to trimming and J lost 0 bases, with 12 bases between them. DNA for the CDR3: TGTGCCAGCAGTTTGGGGACTCCGAGCTCCTACAATGAGCAGTTCTTC. Encoded protein: CASSLGTPSSYNEQFF.

This clone was counted many times. The chain recombines TRBV5-1 with TRBJ1-1; possibly TRBD1 for D (6 bases). V lost 2 bases and J lost 5, with 13 bases in between. This CDR3 has 14 residues. Germline V gene sequence: CDR1 SGHRS, CDR2 YFSETQ. DNA for the CDR3: TGCGCCAGCAGCTTACAGGGTGTAGGGACTGAAGCTTTCTTT. Protein product: CASSLQGVGTEAFF.

CDR3 nucleotides: TGTGCCAGCAGCGTAGAAGCCAAAGCTTACGAGCAGTACTTC. This translates into CASSVEAKAYEQYF. The J gene is TRBJ2-7, the V gene TRBV9; D gene uncertain. There are 14 residues in the CDR3. Trimming removed 0 bases from V and 4 bases from J, with 11 bases in between. Germline CDR1 reads SGDLS; CDR2 reads YYNGEE. The full variable domain, in which reference TRBV9 and TRBJ2-7 provide the parts outside the CDR3, is DSGVTQTPKHLITATGQRVTLRCSPRSGDLSVYWYQQSLDQGLQFLIQYYNGEERAKGNILERFSAQQFPDLHSELNLSSLELGDSALYFCASSVEAKAYEQYFGPGTRLTVT.

This chain connects TRBV7-9 to TRBJ1-2, with TRBD1 as a possible D gene (6 bases). The germline CDR1 and CDR2 sequences are SEHNR and FQNEAQ (reference sequence). This CDR3 spans 18 amino acids. The germline V and J ends were trimmed by 5 bases and 2 bases, with 24 bases remaining between them. This CDR3 is CASSQPQGSGLRNYGYTF. The CDR3, as DNA: TGTGCCAGCAGCCAACCACAGGGTTCCGGGCTTCGGAACTATGGCTACACCTTC.

The chain carries TRBV21-1 and TRBJ1-2; the D call in the table, TRBD1, was not verified against the DNA. TRBV21-1 is described as a pseudogene. This CDR3 has 16 amino acids. This CDR3 reads CASSIGQGALHYGYTF. The CDR3, as DNA: TGTGCCAGCAGCATAGGACAGGGGGCGCTTCACTATGGCTACACCTTC.

The genes are TRBV7-8 and TRBJ2-1; possible D gene TRBD2, 6 bases. Germline V CDR1 and CDR2: SGHVS, FQNEAQ. Trimming shortened V by 5 bases and J by 3 bases, and 14 bases separated the two germline ends. The CDR3 covers 15 residues. The CDR3 loop is CASSPTRDFYNEQFF. DNA for the CDR3: TGTGCCAGCAGCCCAACCCGGGACTTCTACAATGAGCAGTTCTTC.

The genes are TRBV11-2 and TRBJ2-5, with D perhaps TRBD2 (6 bases). The CDR3 runs to 14 residues. Germline V lookup: CDR1 SGHAT, CDR2 FQNNGV. V dropped 5 bases and J dropped 1 base, with 11 bases sitting between them. The CDR3 bases are TGTGCCAGCAGCCCTAGACTAGTCCAAGAGACCCAGTACTTC. Translating gives CASSPRLVQETQYF.

This chain connects TRBV5-4 to TRBJ2-7; D gene ambiguous. V lost 2 bases and J lost 5, with 23 bases in between. This CDR3 is built from 17 residues. CDR1 is SGHNT and CDR2 is YYREEE in the germline V gene (reference sequence). CDR3 bases: TGTGCCAGCAGCTTAGAAATCATCCCGTTCGGGTCCAACGAGCAGTACTTC. It specifies CASSLEIIPFGSNEQYF.

The chain joins TRBV2 to TRBJ1-6; D remains unclear. Trimming took off 2 bases at V and 0 bases at J, with 8 bases between the two ends. The CDR3 consists of 16 residues. The germline gives CDR1 SNHLY, CDR2 FYNNEI. The CDR3 reads CASSERLSSYNSPLHF. CDR3 in DNA: TGTGCCAGCAGTGAACGTCTGAGCTCCTATAATTCACCCCTCCACTTT.

This chain links TRBV19 with TRBJ2-2; possibly TRBD2 for D (5 bases). This CDR3 spans 16 amino acids. V was cut by 8 bases and J by 4 bases, with 20 bases left in between. Germline V lookup: CDR1 LNHDA, CDR2 SQIVND (reference sequence). The CDR3 sequence is CASLKRLTAGTGELFF. DNA for the CDR3: TGTGCCAGTCTGAAGCGGCTAACGGCGGGCACCGGGGAGCTGTTTTTT.

The chain recombines TRBV12-3 or TRBV12-4 with TRBJ1-2; 9 nucleotides line up with TRBD1. The CDR3 loop spans 13 amino acids. The junction had 5 bases not matched to a gene; V was cut back by 6 bases and J by 6 bases. This chain's CDR3 is CASRARDRDGYTF. In DNA form, the CDR3 reads TGTGCCAGCAGGGCCCGGGACAGGGATGGCTACACCTTC.

The CDR3 DNA follows: TGTGCCAGCAGCTTAGAGAGGACAACCGCGGCCGATACGCAGTATTTT. Its translation is CASSLERTTAADTQYF. The rearrangement uses TRBV7-8 and TRBJ2-3, with D possibly TRBD1 on 5 matching bases. Looked up from germline, CDR1 is SGHVS and CDR2 is FQNEAQ. The germline V and J ends were trimmed by 1 base and 6 bases, with 17 bases remaining between them. The CDR3 is 16 residues long.

CDR3: CASLVDSYTGELFF. CDR3 bases: TGCGCCAGCCTCGTTGACAGTTACACCGGGGAGCTGTTTTTT. The rearrangement uses TRBV5-1 and TRBJ2-2; D perhaps matches TRBD1 (5 bases). This CDR3 region has 14 residues. Trimming pared 7 bases from V and 3 bases from J, leaving 13 bases between. The germline CDR1 and CDR2 sequences are SGHRS and YFSETQ.